This TCR beta chain came from a study of shared clonotypes between healthy human individuals. Study-level results: Genetic and exposure-history diversity was limited by the small donor number.

About this clone: Its target is not known. One base separates it from a far larger clone, so it is likely a read error. This specimen includes other DNA sequences encoding the same CDR3.

Healthy adults negative for HIV, lacking recent acute infections or vaccinations, served as donors. The donors, all of them Caucasian adults, lived in Nashville, Tennessee. V trimming: 1 base; J trimming: 6 bases; junction bases outside the gene matches: 1. From germline, CDR1 is SGHNT and CDR2 YENEEA. The CDR3 covers 13 residues. Original processing methods: From ImmunoSEQ came sequences covering only the junction and carrying no quality scores, so filtering differed. Profiled with immunoSEQ multiplex PCR; TCRdb holds only in-frame clones, not every one. V, J and clone size reflect that table, while D and trimming were determined from the DNA. Seen here are 90,000 to 120,000 clones, roughly 66% observed once, and the top ten hold approximately 24%.

The rearrangement joins TRBV11-3 to TRBJ1-2; 8 bases agree with TRBD1. This clonotype was obtained from a woman aged 25 to 39 in good health. Sample: memory CD8+ T cells sorted from blood. Specified subset: CD45RO+ cells pooled with CCR7-negative TemRA cells. As DNA, the CDR3 is TGTGCCAGCAGCTTAGGGACAGGGAATGGCTACACCTTC. Amino acid sequence: CASSLGTGNGYTF.